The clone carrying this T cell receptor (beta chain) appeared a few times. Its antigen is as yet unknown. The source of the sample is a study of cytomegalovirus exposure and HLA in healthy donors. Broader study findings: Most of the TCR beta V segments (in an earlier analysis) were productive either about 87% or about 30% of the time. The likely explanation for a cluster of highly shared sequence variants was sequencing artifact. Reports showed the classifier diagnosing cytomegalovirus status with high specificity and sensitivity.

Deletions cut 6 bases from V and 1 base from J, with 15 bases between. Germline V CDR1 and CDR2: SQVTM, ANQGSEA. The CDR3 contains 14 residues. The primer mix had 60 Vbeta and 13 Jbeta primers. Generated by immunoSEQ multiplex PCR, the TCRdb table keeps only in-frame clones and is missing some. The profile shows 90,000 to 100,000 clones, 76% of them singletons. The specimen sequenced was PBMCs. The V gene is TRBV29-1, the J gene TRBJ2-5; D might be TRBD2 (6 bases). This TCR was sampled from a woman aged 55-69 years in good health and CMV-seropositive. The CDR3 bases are TGCAGCGTCCGGTCTTTGCGGGGCCAAGAGACCCAGTACTTC. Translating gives CSVRSLRGQETQYF.